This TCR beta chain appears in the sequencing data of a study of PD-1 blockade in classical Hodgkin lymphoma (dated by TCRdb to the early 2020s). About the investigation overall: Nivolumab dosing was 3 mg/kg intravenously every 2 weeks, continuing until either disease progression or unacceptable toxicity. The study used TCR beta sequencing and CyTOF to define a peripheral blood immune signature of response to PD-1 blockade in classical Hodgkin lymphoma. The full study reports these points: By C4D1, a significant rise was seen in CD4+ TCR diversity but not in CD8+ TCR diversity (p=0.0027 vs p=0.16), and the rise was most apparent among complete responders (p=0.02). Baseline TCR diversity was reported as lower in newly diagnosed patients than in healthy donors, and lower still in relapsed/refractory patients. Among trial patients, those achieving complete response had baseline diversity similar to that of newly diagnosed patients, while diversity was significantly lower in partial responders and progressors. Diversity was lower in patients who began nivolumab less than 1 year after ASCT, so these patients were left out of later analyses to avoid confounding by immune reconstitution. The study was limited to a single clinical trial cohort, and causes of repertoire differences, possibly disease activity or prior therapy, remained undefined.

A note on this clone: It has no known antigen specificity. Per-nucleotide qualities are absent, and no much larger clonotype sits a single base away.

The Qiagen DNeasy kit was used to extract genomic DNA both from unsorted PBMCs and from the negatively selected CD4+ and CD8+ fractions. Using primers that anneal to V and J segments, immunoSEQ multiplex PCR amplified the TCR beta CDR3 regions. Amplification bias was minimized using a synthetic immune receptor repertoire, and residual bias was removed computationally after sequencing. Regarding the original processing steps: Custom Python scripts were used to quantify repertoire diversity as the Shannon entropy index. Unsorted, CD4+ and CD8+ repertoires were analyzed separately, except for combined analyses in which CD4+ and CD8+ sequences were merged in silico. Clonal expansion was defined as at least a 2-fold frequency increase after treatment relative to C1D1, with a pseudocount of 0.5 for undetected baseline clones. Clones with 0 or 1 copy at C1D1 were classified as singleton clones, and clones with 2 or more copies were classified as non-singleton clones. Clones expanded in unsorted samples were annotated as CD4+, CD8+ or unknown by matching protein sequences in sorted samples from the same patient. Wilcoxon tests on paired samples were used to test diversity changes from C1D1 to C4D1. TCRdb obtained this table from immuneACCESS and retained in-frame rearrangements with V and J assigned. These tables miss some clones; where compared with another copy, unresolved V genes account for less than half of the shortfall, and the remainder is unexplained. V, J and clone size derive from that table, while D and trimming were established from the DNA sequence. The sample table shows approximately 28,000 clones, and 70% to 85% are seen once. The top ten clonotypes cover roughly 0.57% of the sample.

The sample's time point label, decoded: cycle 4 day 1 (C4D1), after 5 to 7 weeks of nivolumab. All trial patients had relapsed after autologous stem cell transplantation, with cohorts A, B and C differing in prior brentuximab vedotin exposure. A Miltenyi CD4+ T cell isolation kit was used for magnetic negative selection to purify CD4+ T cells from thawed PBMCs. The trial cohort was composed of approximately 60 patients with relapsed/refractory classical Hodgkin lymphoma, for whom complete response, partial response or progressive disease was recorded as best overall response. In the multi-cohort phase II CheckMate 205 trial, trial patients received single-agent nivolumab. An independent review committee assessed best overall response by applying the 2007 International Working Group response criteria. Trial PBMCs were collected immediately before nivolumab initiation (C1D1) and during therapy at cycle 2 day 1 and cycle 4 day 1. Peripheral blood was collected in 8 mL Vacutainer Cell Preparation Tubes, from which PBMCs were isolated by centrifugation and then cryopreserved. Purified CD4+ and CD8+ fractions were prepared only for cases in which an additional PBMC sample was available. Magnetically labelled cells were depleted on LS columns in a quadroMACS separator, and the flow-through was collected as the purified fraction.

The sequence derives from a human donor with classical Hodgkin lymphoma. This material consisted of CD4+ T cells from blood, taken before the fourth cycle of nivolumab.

The DNA sequence follows: TGTGCCAGCAGTCCAGGGAGGGAGCAGTACTTC. Its translation is CASSPGREQYF. The rearrangement joined TRBV6-6 to TRBJ2-7; TRBD2 could be the D gene, as 6 bases match. Reading the germline V gene (reference sequence) gives CDR1 MNHNY and CDR2 SVGAGI. V loses 5 bases of germline sequence and J loses 7 bases, and the interval between the two ends is 9 bases. Its CDR3 holds 11 amino acids, cysteine through phenylalanine. Just CDR3 DNA is preserved here, 33 bases in frame from base 1.